The clone carrying this TCR beta chain has a single count. In the study's own analysis: From reference gene primer amplification, estimates of nucleated cell counts were derived. The protocol was immunoSEQ multiplex PCR, while the TCRdb copy is restricted to in-frame clones and leaves out a portion. V, J and clone size reflect that table, while D and trimming were determined from the DNA. This table holds 110,000 or so clones, around 85% found once. This sample was included in a study of blood T cell repertoires in COVID-19. About the research overall: Material from acute and convalescent COVID-19 was sourced from the United States, Italy and Spain. Sources were T cells, B-cell-depleted T cells, or PBMCs; the material itself was cDNA or gDNA.

Germline V gene lookup returns CDR1 MDHEN and CDR2 SYDVKM. Losses at the gene ends were 8 bases for V and 7 bases for J; bases not matched to a gene: 13. This CDR3 comprises 14 residues. Sequences were obtained from peripheral blood. The chain recombines TRBV28 with TRBJ1-2, with 7 bases lining up with TRBD1. The sequence derives from a man aged 50 to 60 with acute or convalescent COVID-19. CDR3 in amino acids: CASETTRQGAGYTF. The CDR3 DNA reads as TGTGCCAGCGAGACCACTCGACAGGGAGCTGGCTACACCTTC.